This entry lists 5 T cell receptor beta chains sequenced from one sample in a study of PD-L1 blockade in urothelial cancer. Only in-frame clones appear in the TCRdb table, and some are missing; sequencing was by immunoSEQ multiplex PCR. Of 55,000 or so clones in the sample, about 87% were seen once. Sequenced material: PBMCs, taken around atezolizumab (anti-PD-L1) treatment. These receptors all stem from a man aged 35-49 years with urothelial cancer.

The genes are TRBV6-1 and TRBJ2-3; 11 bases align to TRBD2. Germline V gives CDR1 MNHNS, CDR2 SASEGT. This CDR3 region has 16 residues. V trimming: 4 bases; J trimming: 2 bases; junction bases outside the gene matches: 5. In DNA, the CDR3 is TGTGCCAGCAGTGCGAGACTAGCGGGATCCACAGATACGCAGTATTTT. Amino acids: CASSARLAGSTDTQYF.

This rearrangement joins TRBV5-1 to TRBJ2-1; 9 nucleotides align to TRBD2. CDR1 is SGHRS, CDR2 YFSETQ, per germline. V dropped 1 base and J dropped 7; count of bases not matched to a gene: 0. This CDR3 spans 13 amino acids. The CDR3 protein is CASSLSGRNEQFF. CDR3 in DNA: TGCGCCAGCAGCTTGAGCGGGAGGAATGAGCAGTTCTTC.

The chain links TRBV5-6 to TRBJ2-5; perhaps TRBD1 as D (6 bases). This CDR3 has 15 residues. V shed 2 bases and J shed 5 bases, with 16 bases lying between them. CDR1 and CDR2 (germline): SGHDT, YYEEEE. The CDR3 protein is CASSFGTTARETQYF. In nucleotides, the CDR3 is TGTGCCAGCAGCTTCGGGACAACCGCACGGGAGACCCAGTACTTC.

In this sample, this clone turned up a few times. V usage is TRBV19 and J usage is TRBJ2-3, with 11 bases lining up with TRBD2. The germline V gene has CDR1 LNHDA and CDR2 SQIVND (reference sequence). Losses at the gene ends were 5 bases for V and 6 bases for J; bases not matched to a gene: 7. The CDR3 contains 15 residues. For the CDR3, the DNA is TGTGCCAGTAGTCGGGGACTAGCGGTAGGGGATACGCAGTATTTT. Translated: CASSRGLAVGDTQYF.

In DNA, the CDR3 is TGTGCCAGCAGTCGGACAGGCCGGAGGGGCTACACCTTC. Translation: CASSRTGRRGYTF. J is TRBJ1-2 and V is TRBV28; TRBD1 matches 7 bases. V lost 5 bases, J lost 8 bases, and 8 bases stayed unmatched. Germline V gene lookup returns CDR1 MDHEN and CDR2 SYDVKM. The CDR3 extends over 13 amino acids.